This T cell receptor (beta chain) was retrieved from a study of T cells in Graves' hyperthyroidism and ophthalmopathy. The CDR3 has 17 residues. The J segment lost 0 bases and the V segment lost 5 bases, leaving 9 bases of the junction unmatched. Looked up from germline, CDR1 is LNHDA and CDR2 is SQIVND (reference sequence). Clinicians diagnosed patients from clinical symptoms, serum thyroxine and TRAb, thyroid ultrasound and orbital computed tomography. The PBMCs were sourced from fresh peripheral blood (around 9.3 ml). In the case of this clonotype: Its antigen remains unidentified.

RNA transcripts were the template for amplifying TCR beta CDR3 regions. The HTBI primer set served for first-round RT-PCR of the TCR CDR3. Each CDR3 protein is one row after TCRdb ran MiXCR on the multiplex PCR reads. The sample consists of about 640,000 distinct CDR3 sequences, 20% of them appearing once. Findings of the study overall: Ophthalmopathy was identified by the model a median about 6.4 months ahead of onset.

The clonotype comes from a man under 40 with Graves' ophthalmopathy. The chain combines TRBV19 with TRBJ1-5; TRBD1 agrees at 8 bases. The sequencing input was blood. The CDR3 DNA reads TGTGCCAGTAGTCCCGGGGGGGGACAGGATAGCAATCAGCCCCAGCATTTT. Its translation: CASSPGGGQDSNQPQHF. The full variable domain, rest sourced from reference TRBV19 and TRBJ1-5, is DGGITQSPKYLFRKEGQNVTLSCEQNLNHDAMYWYRQDPGQGLRLIYYSQIVNDFQKGDIAEGYSVSREKKESFPLTVTSAQKNPTAFYLCASSPGGGQDSNQPQHFGDGTRLSIL.